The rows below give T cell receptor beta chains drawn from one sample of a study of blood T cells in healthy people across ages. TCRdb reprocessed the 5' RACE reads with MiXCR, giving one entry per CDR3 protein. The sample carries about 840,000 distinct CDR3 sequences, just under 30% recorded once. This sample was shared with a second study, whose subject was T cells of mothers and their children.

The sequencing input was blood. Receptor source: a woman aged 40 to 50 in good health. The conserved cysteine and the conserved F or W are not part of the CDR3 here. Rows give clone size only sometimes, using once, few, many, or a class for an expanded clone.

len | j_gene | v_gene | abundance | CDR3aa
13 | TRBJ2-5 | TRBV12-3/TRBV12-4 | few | AGSRSGGLQETQY
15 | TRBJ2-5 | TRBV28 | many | ASSFHPGRGGQETQY
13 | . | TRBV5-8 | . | ASTHQGTAGYEQY
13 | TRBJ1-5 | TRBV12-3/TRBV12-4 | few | ASSRQGAGNQPQH
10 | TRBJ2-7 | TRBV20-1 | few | SARSGGLSQY
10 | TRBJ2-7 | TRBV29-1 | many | SVAGVGYEQY
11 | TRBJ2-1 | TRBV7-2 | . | ASSLRPYNEQF
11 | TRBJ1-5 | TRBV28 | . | ASSLGSGGPQH
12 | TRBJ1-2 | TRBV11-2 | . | ASSLTRDSIGYT
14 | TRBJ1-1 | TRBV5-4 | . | ASSLVIGTGETEAF
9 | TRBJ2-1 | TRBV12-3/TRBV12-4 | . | ASSPGLGEF
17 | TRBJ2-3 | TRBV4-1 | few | ASTLQLSGTHTSGDTQY
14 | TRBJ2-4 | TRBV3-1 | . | ASSQRSEGGKNIQY
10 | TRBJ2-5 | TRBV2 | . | ASSEAPRTKY
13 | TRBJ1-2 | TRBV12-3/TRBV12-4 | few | ASSSSAARIYGYT
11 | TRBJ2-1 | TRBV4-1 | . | ASSQRLWDEQF
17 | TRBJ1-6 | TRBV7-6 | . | ASSAGQGRFRSYNSPLH
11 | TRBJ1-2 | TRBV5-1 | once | ASSLVDTYGYT
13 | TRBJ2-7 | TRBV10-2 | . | ASSDFAGRSYEQY
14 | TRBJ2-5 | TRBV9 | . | ASSVDSGGAMETQY
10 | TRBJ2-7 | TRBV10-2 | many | ATQGVGYEQY
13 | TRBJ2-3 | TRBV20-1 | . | SARDNRGGTDTQY
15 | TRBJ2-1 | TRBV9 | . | ASSASAGASSYNEQF
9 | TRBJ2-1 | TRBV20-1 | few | SAIGINEQF
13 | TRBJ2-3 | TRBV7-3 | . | ASSFTGTSGHTQY
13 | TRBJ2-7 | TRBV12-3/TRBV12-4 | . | ASSLAGGTGYEQY
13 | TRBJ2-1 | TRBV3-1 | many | ASSRIISSYNEQF
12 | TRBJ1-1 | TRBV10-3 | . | AISEPTGGNEAF
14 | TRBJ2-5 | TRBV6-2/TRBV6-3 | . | ANSPDRTEGQETQY
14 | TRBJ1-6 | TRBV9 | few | ASSVSPTHHNSPLH
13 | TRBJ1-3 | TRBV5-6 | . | ASSPTLEYGNTIY
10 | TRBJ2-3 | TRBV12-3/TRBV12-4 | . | ASGGTRDTQY
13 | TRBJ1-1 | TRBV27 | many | ASSLDPAPNTEAF
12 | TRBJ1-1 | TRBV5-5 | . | ASSFSFANTEAF
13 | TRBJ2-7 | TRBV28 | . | ASSPPGQSAYEQY
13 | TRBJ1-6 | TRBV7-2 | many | ASSLAGTGNSPLH
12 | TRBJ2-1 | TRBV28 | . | ASSLWGEEDEQF
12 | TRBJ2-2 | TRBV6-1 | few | ASLTFANTGELF
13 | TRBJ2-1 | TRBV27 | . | ASTHGGGLGNEQF
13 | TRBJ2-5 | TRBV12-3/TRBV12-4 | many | ASSLEAGGPETQY
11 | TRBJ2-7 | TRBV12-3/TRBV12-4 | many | ASSPHPSHEQY
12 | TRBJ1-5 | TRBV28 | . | ASSAGTGVQPQH
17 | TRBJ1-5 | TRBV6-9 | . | ASNHNIPRDSWRSQPQH
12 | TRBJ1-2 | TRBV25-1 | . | ASSESGRSYGYT
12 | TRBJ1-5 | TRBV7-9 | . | ASSSRPGTQPQH
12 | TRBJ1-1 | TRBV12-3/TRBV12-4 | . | ASSRPTVNTEAF
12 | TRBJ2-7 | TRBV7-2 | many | ASSSGLNSYEQY
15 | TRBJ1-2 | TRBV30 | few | AWILRGWTGGSYGYT
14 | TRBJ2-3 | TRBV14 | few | ASEVLGIASTDTQY
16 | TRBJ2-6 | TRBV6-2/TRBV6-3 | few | ASSYLAGGSSGANVLT
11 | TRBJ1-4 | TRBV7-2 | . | ASSSNYNEKLF
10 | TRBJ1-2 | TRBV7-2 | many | ASSLLGNGYT
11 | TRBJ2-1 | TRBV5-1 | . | ASTRPSRGEQF
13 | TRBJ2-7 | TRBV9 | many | ASSPPGGVPYEQY
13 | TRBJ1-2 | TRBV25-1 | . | ASSDPTGTEYGYT
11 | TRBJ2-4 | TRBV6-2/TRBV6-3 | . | ASSQDGPQGQY
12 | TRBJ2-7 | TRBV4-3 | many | ASSQVPGTYEQY
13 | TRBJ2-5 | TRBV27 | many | ASSAYGGGEVTQY
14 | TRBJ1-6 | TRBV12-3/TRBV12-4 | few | ASGRTGGSNNSPLH